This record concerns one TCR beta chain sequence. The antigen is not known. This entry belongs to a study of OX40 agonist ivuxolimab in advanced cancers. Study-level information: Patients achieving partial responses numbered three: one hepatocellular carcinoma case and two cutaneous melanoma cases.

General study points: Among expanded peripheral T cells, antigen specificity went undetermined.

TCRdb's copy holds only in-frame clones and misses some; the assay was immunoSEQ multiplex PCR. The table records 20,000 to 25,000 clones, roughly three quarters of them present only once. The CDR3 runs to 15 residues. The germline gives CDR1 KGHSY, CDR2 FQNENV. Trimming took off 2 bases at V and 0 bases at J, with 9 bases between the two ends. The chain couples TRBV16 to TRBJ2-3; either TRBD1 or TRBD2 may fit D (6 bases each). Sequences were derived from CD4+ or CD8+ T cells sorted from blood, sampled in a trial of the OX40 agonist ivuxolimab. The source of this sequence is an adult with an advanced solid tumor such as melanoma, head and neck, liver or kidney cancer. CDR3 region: CASSQRGLSTDTQYF. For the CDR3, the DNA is TGTGCCAGCAGCCAACGGGGGCTGAGCACAGATACGCAGTATTTT.